The clone carrying this T cell receptor beta chain turned up a few times. Its cognate antigen is unknown. In all sorted populations, purity surpassed 98%. CDR3 length: 16 residues. Germline CDR1 reads MNHEY; CDR2 reads SVGAGI. Trimming cost V 0 bases and J 0 bases, with 12 bases left between them. Investigators reverse transcribed all isolated RNA, so they sequenced expressed TCRB transcripts. This table comes from immunoSEQ multiplex PCR, and its TCRdb copy is limited to in-frame clones, with some not included. The data contain approximately 250,000 clones, approximately 16% of them singletons. These data originate in a study of beta chain features in type 1 diabetes. Study-level findings and limits: Sampled from patients, naive, central memory and Treg TCRB repertoires appeared more similar than those sampled from healthy donors. Since sequencing was performed on cDNA, cells with high TCR expression could be over-represented. Insertion counts at VDJ junctions were lower in type 1 diabetes patients, who also showed more deletions there. Among patients with Type 1 diabetes, TCRB CDR3s were moderately but significantly shorter in every one of the four CD4+ subsets.

The sample consisted of naive CD4+ T cells from blood. The TCR originated in a man aged 25-45 years with type 1 diabetes. The chain carries TRBV6-5 and TRBJ2-7; the D gene is possibly TRBD1 (5 bases). The CDR3 region has the DNA TGTGCCAGCAGTTACTCAGGGGTTATTAGCTCCTACGAGCAGTACTTC. This sequence encodes CASSYSGVISSYEQYF.